This record concerns one T cell receptor (beta chain) sequence. This entry is derived from a study of monozygotic twins with inflammatory bowel disease. TCRdb reprocessed the 5' RACE reads, with one entry per CDR3 protein and no DNA. In all, the sample yields approximately 400,000 distinct CDR3 sequences. The length of the CDR3 is 15 residues. Germline lookup yields CDR1 SGHDT and CDR2 YYEEEE. The TCR comes from a human donor with ulcerative colitis or Crohn's disease, or a healthy co-twin of an affected twin (not recorded which). This chain joins TRBV5-6 and TRBJ1-2. The sample taken for sequencing was blood. Here the CDR3 reads CASSLAKPNLYGYTF.